This T cell receptor beta chain was identified in a study of beta chain features in type 1 diabetes. The sequenced template was cDNA made from the entire isolated RNA. Clones were read by immunoSEQ multiplex PCR, and TCRdb kept only the in-frame ones, dropping some. Of roughly 300,000 clones detected, approximately 10% appear once; the ten largest clones hold 1%. CD45RO/CCR7/CD25/CD127/CD95/CD27 staining was used to isolate CD4+ naive, central memory, regulatory and stem cell-like memory cells by sorting. General observations from the study: PCR might show a preference for shorter templates, equally across patients and controls. Compared with healthy donors, patients appeared to share more similar naive, central memory and regulatory TCRB repertoires. All four CD4+ subsets of Type 1 diabetes patients contained TCRB CDR3s that were moderately but significantly shorter.

Comments on this clone: Its antigen is currently unknown.

Input material: central memory CD4+ T cells from blood. The TCR comes from a young man with type 1 diabetes.

As DNA, the CDR3 is TGTGCCAGCAGTTTGGGTCTTTCGGGACAAGGTCCTTATGGCTACACCTTC. Its protein product is CASSLGLSGQGPYGYTF. This chain links TRBV28 with TRBJ1-2; possibly TRBD1 for D (6 bases). Between the trimmed V and J ends, which lost 3 bases and 5 bases, there was a span of 22 bases. The CDR3 is made up of 17 amino acids. In germline, CDR1 is MDHEN, CDR2 SYDVKM.